This T cell receptor (beta chain) was identified in a study of blood T cell repertoires in COVID-19. For the study at large: Researchers got acute and convalescent COVID-19 samples from the United States, Italy and Spain.

In its sample, this clone was seen once. Source study methods: Counts of nucleated cells, estimated from reference gene primer amplification, were obtained. Profiling relied on immunoSEQ multiplex PCR, and the TCRdb table lists in-frame clones only, not all of them. The D gene and trimming were derived from the DNA, and the V and J assignments and clone size from that table. In the table there are fewer than 250,000 clones, around four fifths of which are singletons. This CDR3 comprises 14 residues. Germline CDR1 reads SGHRS; CDR2 reads YFSETQ. V was cut by 0 bases and J by 2 bases, with 7 bases left in between.

V gene TRBV5-1 combines with J gene TRBJ2-3; possibly TRBD1 for D (6 bases). The sequence derives from a woman aged 55-69 years with active or convalescent COVID-19. Sequenced: peripheral blood. This chain's CDR3 is CASSLAGATDTQYF. The CDR3 bases are TGCGCCAGCAGCTTGGCAGGGGCCACAGATACGCAGTATTTT.